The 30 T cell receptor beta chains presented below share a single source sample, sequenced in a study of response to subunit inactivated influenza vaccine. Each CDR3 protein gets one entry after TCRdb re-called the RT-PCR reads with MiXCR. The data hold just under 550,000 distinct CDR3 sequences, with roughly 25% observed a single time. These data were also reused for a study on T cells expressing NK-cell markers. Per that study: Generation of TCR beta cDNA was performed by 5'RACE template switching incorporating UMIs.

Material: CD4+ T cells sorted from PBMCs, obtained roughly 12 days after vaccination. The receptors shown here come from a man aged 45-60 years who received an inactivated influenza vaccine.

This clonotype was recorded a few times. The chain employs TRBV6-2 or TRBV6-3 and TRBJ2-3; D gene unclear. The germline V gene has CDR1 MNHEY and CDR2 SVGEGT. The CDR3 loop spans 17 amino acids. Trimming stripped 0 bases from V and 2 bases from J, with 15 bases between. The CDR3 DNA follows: TGTGCCAGCAGTTACTCCCTTGGGCGGACCAACACAGATACGCAGTATTTT. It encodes CASSYSLGRTNTDTQYF.

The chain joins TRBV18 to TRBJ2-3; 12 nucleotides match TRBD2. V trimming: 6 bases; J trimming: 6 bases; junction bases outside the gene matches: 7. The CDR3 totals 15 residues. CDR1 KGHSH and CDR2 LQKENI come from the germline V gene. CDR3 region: CASSPSLAGGDTQYF. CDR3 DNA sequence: TGTGCCAGCTCGCCTTCGCTAGCGGGAGGGGATACGCAGTATTTT.

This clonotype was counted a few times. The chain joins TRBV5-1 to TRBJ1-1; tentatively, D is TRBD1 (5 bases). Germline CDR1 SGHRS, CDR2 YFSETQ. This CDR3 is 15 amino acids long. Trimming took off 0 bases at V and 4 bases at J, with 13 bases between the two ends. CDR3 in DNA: TGCGCCAGCAGCTTGGATATGGGGGTAGCCACTGAAGCTTTCTTT. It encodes CASSLDMGVATEAFF.

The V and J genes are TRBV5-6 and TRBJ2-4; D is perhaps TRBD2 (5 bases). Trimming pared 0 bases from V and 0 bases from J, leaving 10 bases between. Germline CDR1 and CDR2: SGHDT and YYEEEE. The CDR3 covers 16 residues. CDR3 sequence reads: CASSLAGSLAKNIQYF. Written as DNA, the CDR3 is TGTGCCAGCAGCTTGGCGGGATCTCTAGCCAAAAACATTCAGTACTTC.

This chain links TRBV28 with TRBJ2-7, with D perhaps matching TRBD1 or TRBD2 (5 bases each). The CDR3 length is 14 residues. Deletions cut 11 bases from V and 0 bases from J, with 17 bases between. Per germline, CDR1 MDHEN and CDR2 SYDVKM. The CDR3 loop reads CAATGTPLSYEQYF. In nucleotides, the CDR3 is TGTGCCGCTACCGGGACCCCACTCTCCTACGAGCAGTACTTC.

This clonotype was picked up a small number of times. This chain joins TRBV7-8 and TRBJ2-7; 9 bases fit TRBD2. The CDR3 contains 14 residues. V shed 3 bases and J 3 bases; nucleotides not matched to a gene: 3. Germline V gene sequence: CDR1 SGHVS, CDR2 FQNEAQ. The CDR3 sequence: CASSLGLANYEQYF. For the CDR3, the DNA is TGTGCCAGCAGCTTGGGACTAGCCAACTACGAGCAGTACTTC. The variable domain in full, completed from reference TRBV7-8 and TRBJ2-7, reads GAGVSQSPRYKVAKRGQDVALRCDPISGHVSLFWYQQALGQGPEFLTYFQNEAQLDKSGLPSDRFFAERPEGSVSTLKIQRTQQEDSAVYLCASSLGLANYEQYFGPGTRLTVT.

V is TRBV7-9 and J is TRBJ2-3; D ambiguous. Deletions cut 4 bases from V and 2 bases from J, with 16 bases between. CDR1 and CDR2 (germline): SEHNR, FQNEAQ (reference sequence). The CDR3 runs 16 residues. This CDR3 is CASSSSRVVTTDTQYF. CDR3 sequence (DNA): TGTGCCAGCAGCTCGAGTCGAGTCGTCACCACAGATACGCAGTATTTT.

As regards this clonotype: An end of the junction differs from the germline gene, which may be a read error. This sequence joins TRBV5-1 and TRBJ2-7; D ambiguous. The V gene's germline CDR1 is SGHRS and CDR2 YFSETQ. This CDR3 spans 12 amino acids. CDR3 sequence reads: CASSLEYHEQNF. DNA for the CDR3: TGCGCCAGCAGCTTGGAGTACCACGAGCAGAACTTC.

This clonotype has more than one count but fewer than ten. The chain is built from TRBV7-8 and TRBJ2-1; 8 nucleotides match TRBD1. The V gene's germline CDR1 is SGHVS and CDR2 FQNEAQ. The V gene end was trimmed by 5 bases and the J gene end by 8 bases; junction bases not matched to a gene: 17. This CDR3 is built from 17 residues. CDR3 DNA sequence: TGTGCCAGCAGCATCGACAGGGGAGGTCTACAGCGTCATGAGCAGTTCTTC. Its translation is CASSIDRGGLQRHEQFF.

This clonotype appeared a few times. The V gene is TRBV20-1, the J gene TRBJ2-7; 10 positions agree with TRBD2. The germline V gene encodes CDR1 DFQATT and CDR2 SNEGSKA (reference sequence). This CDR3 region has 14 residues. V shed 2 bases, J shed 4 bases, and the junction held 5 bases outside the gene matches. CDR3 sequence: CSARTAAGGYEQYF. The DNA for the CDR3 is TGCAGTGCTAGAACCGCAGCGGGAGGGTACGAGCAGTACTTC.

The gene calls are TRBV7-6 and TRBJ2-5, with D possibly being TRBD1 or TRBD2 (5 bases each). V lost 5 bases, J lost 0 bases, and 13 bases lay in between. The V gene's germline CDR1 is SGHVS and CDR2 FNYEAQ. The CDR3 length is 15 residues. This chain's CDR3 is CASSQGTLNQETQYF. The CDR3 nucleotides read TGTGCCAGCAGCCAAGGGACCTTGAACCAAGAGACCCAGTACTTC.

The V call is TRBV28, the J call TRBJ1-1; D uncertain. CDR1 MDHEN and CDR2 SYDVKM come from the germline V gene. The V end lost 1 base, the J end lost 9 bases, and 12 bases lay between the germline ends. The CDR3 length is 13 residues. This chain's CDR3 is CASSLSLAEQAFF. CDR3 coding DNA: TGTGCCAGCAGTTTATCCTTGGCAGAACAAGCTTTCTTT. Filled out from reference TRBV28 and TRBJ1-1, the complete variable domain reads DVKVTQSSRYLVKRTGEKVFLECVQDMDHENMFWYRQDPGLGLRLIYFSYDVKMKEKGDIPEGYSVSREKKERFSLILESASTNQTSMYLCASSLSLAEQAFFGQGTRLTVV.

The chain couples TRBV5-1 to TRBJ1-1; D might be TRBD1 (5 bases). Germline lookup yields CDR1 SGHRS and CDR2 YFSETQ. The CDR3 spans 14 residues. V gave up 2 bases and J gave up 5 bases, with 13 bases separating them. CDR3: CASSLSGPRTEAFF. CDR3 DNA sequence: TGCGCCAGCAGCTTATCGGGACCTCGGACTGAAGCTTTCTTT.

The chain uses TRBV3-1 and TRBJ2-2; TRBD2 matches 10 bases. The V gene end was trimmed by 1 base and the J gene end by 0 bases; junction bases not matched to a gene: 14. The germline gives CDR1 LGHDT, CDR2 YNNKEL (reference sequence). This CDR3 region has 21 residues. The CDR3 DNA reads TGTGCCAGCAGCCAAGCAGGTGGACTAGCGGACTTTCTCGCGAACACCGGGGAGCTGTTTTTT. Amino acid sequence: CASSQAGGLADFLANTGELFF.

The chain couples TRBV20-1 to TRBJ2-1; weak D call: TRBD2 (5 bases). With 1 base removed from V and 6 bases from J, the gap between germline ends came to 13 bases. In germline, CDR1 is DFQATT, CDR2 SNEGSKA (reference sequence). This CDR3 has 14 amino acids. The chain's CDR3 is CSARGLLNSNEQFF. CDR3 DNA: TGCAGTGCTAGAGGACTATTGAATAGCAATGAGCAGTTCTTC.

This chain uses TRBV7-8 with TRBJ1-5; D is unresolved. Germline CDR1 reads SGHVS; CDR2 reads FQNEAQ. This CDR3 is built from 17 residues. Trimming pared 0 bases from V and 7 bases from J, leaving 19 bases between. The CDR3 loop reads CASSLAQASGVGQPQHF. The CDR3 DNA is TGTGCCAGCAGCTTAGCGCAGGCAAGCGGCGTTGGGCAGCCCCAGCATTTT.

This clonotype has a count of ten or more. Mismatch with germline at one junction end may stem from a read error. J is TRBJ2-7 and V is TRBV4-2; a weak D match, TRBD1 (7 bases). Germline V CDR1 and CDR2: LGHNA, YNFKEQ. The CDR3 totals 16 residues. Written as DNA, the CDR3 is TGTGCCAGCAGTCAAGAAGCGGCGGGACAGACCCACGAGCAGTACTTC. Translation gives CASSQEAAGQTHEQYF.

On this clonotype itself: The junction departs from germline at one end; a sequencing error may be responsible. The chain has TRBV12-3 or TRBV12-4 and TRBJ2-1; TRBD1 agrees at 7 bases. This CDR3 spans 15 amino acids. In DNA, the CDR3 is TGTGCCAGCGGTTTGAGAGGGACAGATCACAATGAGCAGTTCTTC. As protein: CASGLRGTDHNEQFF.

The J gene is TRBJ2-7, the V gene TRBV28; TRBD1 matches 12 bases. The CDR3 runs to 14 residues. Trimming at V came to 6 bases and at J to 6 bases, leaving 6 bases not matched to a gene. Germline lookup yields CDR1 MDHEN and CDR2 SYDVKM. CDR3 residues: CASSYGTGGFEQYF. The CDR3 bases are TGTGCCAGCAGCTACGGGACAGGGGGCTTCGAGCAGTACTTC.

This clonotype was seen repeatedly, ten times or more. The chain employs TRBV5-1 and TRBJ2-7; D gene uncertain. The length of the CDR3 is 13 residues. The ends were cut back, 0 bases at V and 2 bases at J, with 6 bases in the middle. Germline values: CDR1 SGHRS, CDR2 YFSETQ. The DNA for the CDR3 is TGCGCCAGCAGCTTGGAATCAGCCTACGAGCAGTACTTC. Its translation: CASSLESAYEQYF.

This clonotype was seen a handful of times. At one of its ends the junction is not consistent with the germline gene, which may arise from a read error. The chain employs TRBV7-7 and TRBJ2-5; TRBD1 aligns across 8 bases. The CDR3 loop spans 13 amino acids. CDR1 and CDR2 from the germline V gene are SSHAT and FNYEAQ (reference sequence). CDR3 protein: CASSSDRGETQYF. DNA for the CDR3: TGTGCTAGCAGCTCAGACAGGGGAGAGACCCAGTACTTC.

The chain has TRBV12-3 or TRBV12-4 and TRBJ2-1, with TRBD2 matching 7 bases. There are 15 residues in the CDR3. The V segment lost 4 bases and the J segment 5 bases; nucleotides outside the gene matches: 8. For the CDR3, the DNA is TGTGCCAGCAGTTCCCTGACGGGAGGCCACAATGAGCAGTTCTTC. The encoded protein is CASSSLTGGHNEQFF.

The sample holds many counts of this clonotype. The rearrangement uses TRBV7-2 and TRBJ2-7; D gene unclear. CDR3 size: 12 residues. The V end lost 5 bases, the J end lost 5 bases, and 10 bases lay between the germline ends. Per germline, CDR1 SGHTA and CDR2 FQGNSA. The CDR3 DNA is TGTGCCAGCAGCCTTTATTCGCACGAGCAGTACTTC. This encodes CASSLYSHEQYF.

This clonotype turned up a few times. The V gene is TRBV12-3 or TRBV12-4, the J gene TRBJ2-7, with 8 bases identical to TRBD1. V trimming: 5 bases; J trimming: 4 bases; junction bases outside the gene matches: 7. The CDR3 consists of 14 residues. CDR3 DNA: TGTGCCAGCAGTACGGACAGGGATAATTACGAGCAGTACTTC. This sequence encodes CASSTDRDNYEQYF.

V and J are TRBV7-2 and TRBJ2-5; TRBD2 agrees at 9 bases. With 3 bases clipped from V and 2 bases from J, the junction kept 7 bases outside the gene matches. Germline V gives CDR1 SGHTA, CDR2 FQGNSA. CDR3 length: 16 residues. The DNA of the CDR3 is TGTGCCAGCAGCTTCGGTAGCGGGAGCCGACAAGAGACCCAGTACTTC. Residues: CASSFGSGSRQETQYF.

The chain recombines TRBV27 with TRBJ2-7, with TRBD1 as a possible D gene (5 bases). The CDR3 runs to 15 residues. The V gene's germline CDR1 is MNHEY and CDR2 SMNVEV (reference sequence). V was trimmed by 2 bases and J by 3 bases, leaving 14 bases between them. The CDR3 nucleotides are TGTGCCAGCAGTTTAGGGCAGGGCGACTTCTACGAGCAGTACTTC. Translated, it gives CASSLGQGDFYEQYF.

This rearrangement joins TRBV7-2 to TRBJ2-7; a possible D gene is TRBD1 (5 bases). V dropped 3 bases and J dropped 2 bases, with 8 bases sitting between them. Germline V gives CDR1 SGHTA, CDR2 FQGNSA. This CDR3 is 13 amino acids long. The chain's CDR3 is CASSLRQTYEQYF. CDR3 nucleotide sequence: TGTGCCAGCAGCTTGAGACAGACCTACGAGCAGTACTTC.

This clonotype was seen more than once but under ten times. CDR3 in amino acids: CSVLEQGTEAFF. The CDR3, as DNA: TGCAGCGTCCTTGAACAGGGCACTGAAGCTTTCTTT. The chain combines TRBV29-1 with TRBJ1-1; D might be TRBD1 (6 bases). Trimming took 6 bases from V and 4 from J, leaving 12 bases between them. In germline, CDR1 is SQVTM, CDR2 ANQGSEA. The CDR3 sequence is 12 residues long.

The CDR3 nucleotides read TGCGCCAGCAGCCTCCCAACTAGCGGGAGGGCCCGGGAAGATACGCAGTATTTT. Translating gives CASSLPTSGRAREDTQYF. The V and J genes are TRBV5-1 and TRBJ2-3; 13 positions agree with TRBD2. Trimming cost V 4 bases and J 5 bases; bases outside gene matches: 13. Germline-derived CDR1 and CDR2 are SGHRS and YFSETQ. CDR3 size: 18 residues.

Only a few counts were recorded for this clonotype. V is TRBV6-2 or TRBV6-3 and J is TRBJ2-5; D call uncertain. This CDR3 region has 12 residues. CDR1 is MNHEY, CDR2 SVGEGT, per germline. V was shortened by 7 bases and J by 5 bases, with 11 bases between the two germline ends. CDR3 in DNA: TGTGCCAGCACCCGCTCCCGCGAGACCCAGTACTTC. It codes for CASTRSRETQYF.